Below are 31 T cell receptor beta chains sequenced from a single sample in a study of OX40 agonist ivuxolimab in advanced cancers. Sequencing was performed with immunoSEQ multiplex PCR; in TCRdb, only in-frame clones are kept and a portion is missing. Among tens of thousands of clones listed, roughly 90% were seen once. Sequences were derived from CD4+ or CD8+ T cells sorted from blood, sampled in a trial of the OX40 agonist ivuxolimab. The receptors shown here come from an adult with an advanced solid tumor such as melanoma, head and neck, liver or kidney cancer.

The V and J genes are TRBV6-1 and TRBJ1-4, with no clear D. The CDR3 runs 15 residues. Between the trimmed V and J ends, which lost 5 bases and 4 bases, there was a span of 14 bases. Germline-derived CDR1 and CDR2 are MNHNS and SASEGT. The CDR3 bases are TGTGCCAGCAGTATAAATAGGCTGAATAATGAAAAACTGTTTTTT. It codes for CASSINRLNNEKLFF.

The rearrangement uses TRBV19 and TRBJ1-1; D is unresolved. CDR3 size: 14 residues. V shed 6 bases and J shed 5 bases, with 16 bases lying between them. Germline CDR1 and CDR2: LNHDA and SQIVND (reference sequence). The CDR3 here is CASSLRFERTEAFF. The CDR3 DNA is TGTGCCAGTAGCCTCCGTTTCGAGAGGACTGAAGCTTTCTTT. The complete variable domain, with remaining parts taken from reference TRBV19 and TRBJ1-1, reads DGGITQSPKYLFRKEGQNVTLSCEQNLNHDAMYWYRQDPGQGLRLIYYSQIVNDFQKGDIAEGYSVSREKKESFPLTVTSAQKNPTAFYLCASSLRFERTEAFFGQGTRLTVV.

V and J are TRBV19 and TRBJ1-1, with TRBD1 identical over 8 bases. CDR1 LNHDA and CDR2 SQIVND come from the germline V gene (reference sequence). The CDR3 sequence is 17 residues long. Germline trimming cut 4 bases from V and 0 bases from J; bases unmatched to any gene: 10. CDR3 in amino acids: CASSKTGAAFMNTEAFF. In DNA, the CDR3 is TGTGCCAGTAGTAAGACAGGGGCCGCTTTCATGAACACTGAAGCTTTCTTT.

The rearrangement joins TRBV18 to TRBJ2-7; TRBD1 aligns across 7 bases. The CDR3 loop spans 15 amino acids. Looked up from germline, CDR1 is KGHSH and CDR2 is LQKENI. V shed 3 bases and J 0 bases; nucleotides not matched to a gene: 5. The CDR3 nucleotides read TGTGCCAGCTCACCGGTGGGACAGAGCTCCTACGAGCAGTACTTC. Translated, it gives CASSPVGQSSYEQYF.

This chain connects TRBV28 to TRBJ2-5, with D possibly matching TRBD1 (5 bases). CDR1 MDHEN and CDR2 SYDVKM come from the germline V gene. V gave up 1 base and J gave up 5 bases, with 17 bases separating them. The CDR3 extends over 16 amino acids. The CDR3 DNA is TGTGCCAGCAGTTTATATGGCCAGGGTATGGGGGAGACCCAGTACTTC. As protein: CASSLYGQGMGETQYF.

The CDR3 DNA is TGTGCCAGCTCACCCCTGGGGCGGGCGAACACCGGGGAGCTGTTTTTT. This encodes CASSPLGRANTGELFF. The rearrangement links TRBV18 to TRBJ2-2, with D perhaps matching TRBD1 or TRBD2 (5 bases each). CDR1 and CDR2 (germline): KGHSH, LQKENI. Between the trimmed V and J ends, which lost 3 bases and 0 bases, there was a span of 11 bases. This CDR3 has 16 amino acids.

The chain has TRBV21-1 and TRBJ2-7; TRBD2, the table's D call, was not compared with the DNA. TRBV21-1 is marked as a pseudogene. This CDR3 spans 16 amino acids. The DNA of the CDR3 is TGTGCCAGCAGCAATATAAAGCTAGCGGGATCTTACGAGCAGTACTTC. Protein sequence: CASSNIKLAGSYEQYF.

The chain combines TRBV28 with TRBJ1-3; TRBD1 is a possible D gene (6 bases). V was pared by 6 bases and J by 2 bases, with 17 bases between. The CDR3 length is 16 residues. Germline values: CDR1 MDHEN, CDR2 SYDVKM. The CDR3 DNA reads TGTGCCAGCAGCCCGGGAACAGGGATTACTGGAAACACCATATATTTT. Translated, it gives CASSPGTGITGNTIYF.

The gene calls are TRBV7-6 and TRBJ2-1; 7 positions agree with TRBD1. This CDR3 has 15 residues. Losses at the gene ends were 3 bases for V and 6 bases for J; bases not matched to a gene: 8. Looked up from germline, CDR1 is SGHVS and CDR2 is FNYEAQ. DNA for the CDR3: TGTGCCAGCAGCTTGATACCGGGACAGACCAATGAGCAGTTCTTC. This gives the protein CASSLIPGQTNEQFF.

This chain uses TRBV28 with TRBJ1-1; D uncertain. The CDR3 sequence is 13 residues long. V was clipped by 10 bases and J by 1 base, with 13 bases between them. Germline V CDR1 and CDR2: MDHEN, SYDVKM. In DNA form, the CDR3 reads TGTGCCACCTCGTCCAGACGGAACACTGAAGCTTTCTTT. Translation: CATSSRRNTEAFF. Complete variable domain (other parts from reference TRBV28 and TRBJ1-1): DVKVTQSSRYLVKRTGEKVFLECVQDMDHENMFWYRQDPGLGLRLIYFSYDVKMKEKGDIPEGYSVSREKKERFSLILESASTNQTSMYLCATSSRRNTEAFFGQGTRLTVV.

The rearrangement joins TRBV7-3 to TRBJ1-1, with D perhaps TRBD1 (5 bases). The CDR3 is 15 amino acids. V was clipped by 0 bases and J by 1 base, with 9 bases between them. Germline CDR1 and CDR2: SGHTA and FQGTGA. For the CDR3, the DNA is TGTGCCAGCAGCTTAACTGAGCAGGGGAACACTGAAGCTTTCTTT. This codes for CASSLTEQGNTEAFF.

This chain links TRBV4-3 with TRBJ1-3; D ambiguous. Germline CDR1 reads LGHNA; CDR2 reads YSLEER. V lost 1 base to trimming and J lost 4 bases, with 8 bases between them. The CDR3 totals 14 residues. CDR3 nucleotide sequence: TGCGCCAGCAGCCAAGGGGGTTTCGGAAACACCATATATTTT. It encodes CASSQGGFGNTIYF.

J is TRBJ2-1 and V is TRBV9; TRBD1 matches 8 bases. The CDR3 is made up of 16 amino acids. V shed 2 bases, J shed 0 bases, and the junction held 4 bases outside the gene matches. CDR1 SGDLS and CDR2 YYNGEE come from the germline V gene. CDR3 nucleotides: TGTGCCAGCAGCGTGTTTACAGGGGGCTCCTACAATGAGCAGTTCTTC. It is translated as CASSVFTGGSYNEQFF.

The J gene is TRBJ2-4, the V gene TRBV9, with 9 bases matching TRBD2. Germline assignment: CDR1 SGDLS and CDR2 YYNGEE. With V trimmed by 0 bases and J by 1 base, 8 bases remained unmatched. This CDR3 has 18 residues. The CDR3 sequence is CASSVDPPAGGAKNIQYF. CDR3 DNA sequence: TGTGCCAGCAGCGTAGATCCTCCGGCGGGAGGGGCCAAAAACATTCAGTACTTC.

This clone occurred a few times. J is TRBJ1-2 and V is TRBV11-2, with D hard to call. V gave up 3 bases and J gave up 1 base, with 9 bases separating them. The CDR3 is made up of 14 amino acids. Germline assignment: CDR1 SGHAT and CDR2 FQNNGV. Here the CDR3 reads CASSLGPGNYGYTF. The CDR3 DNA is TGTGCCAGCAGCTTGGGTCCGGGTAACTATGGCTACACCTTC.

This clone was counted between two and nine times. The genes are TRBV18 and TRBJ1-4; TRBD1 aligns across 12 bases. Germline V gene lookup returns CDR1 KGHSH and CDR2 LQKENI. The CDR3 runs 14 residues. After removal of 5 bases from V and 14 bases from J, the junction contained 9 bases not matched to a gene. The CDR3 coding sequence is TGTGCCAGCTCATCCGGGACAGGGGGCGATTTGCTGTTTTTT. Translated: CASSSGTGGDLLFF.

This rearrangement joins TRBV25-1 to TRBJ1-2; D is unclear. V dropped 1 base and J dropped 6 bases, with 3 bases sitting between them. CDR3 length: 11 amino acids. Germline CDR1 MGHDK, CDR2 SYGVNS. The CDR3 region is CASSEFHGYTF. CDR3 sequence (DNA): TGTGCCAGCAGTGAATTCCATGGCTACACCTTC.

This chain joins TRBV6-6 and TRBJ2-7, with TRBD1 matching over 7 bases. Germline V gene lookup returns CDR1 MNHNY and CDR2 SVGAGI (reference sequence). Trimming at V came to 6 bases and at J to 3 bases, leaving 2 bases not matched to a gene. The CDR3 contains 12 residues. The CDR3 loop is CASSWDSYEQYF. In nucleotides, the CDR3 is TGTGCCAGCAGCTGGGACAGCTACGAGCAGTACTTC.

The J gene is TRBJ2-7, the V gene TRBV7-9; perhaps TRBD1 as D (5 bases). Trimming pared 1 base from V and 5 bases from J, leaving 12 bases between. Germline V CDR1 and CDR2: SEHNR, FQNEAQ (reference sequence). The CDR3 spans 14 residues. The CDR3 region is CASSLDRQGNEQYF. CDR3 DNA sequence: TGTGCCAGCAGCTTAGATCGGCAGGGTAACGAGCAGTACTTC. The full variable domain, rest sourced from reference TRBV7-9 and TRBJ2-7, is DTGVSQNPRHKITKRGQNVTFRCDPISEHNRLYWYRQTLGQGPEFLTYFQNEAQLEKSRLLSDRFSAERPKGSFSTLEIQRTEQGDSAMYLCASSLDRQGNEQYFGPGTRLTVT.

This chain joins TRBV5-6 and TRBJ2-4; possible D gene TRBD1, 6 bases. The V gene lost 4 bases and the J gene lost 0 bases, with 11 bases spanning the gap. The CDR3 length is 15 residues. Germline-derived CDR1 and CDR2 are SGHDT and YYEEEE. The CDR3, as DNA: TGTGCCAGCAGCAGACAGGTCCTAGCCAAAAACATTCAGTACTTC. Protein sequence: CASSRQVLAKNIQYF.

The gene calls are TRBV5-8 and TRBJ2-6; TRBD1 matches 10 bases. Germline assignment: CDR1 SGHTS and CDR2 YDEGEE. This CDR3 is built from 18 residues. Trimming at V came to 0 bases and at J to 0 bases, leaving 3 bases not matched to a gene. The DNA for the CDR3 is TGTGCCAGCAGCTTGGTGGGGACAGGGGACTCTGGGGCCAACGTCCTGACTTTC. It codes for CASSLVGTGDSGANVLTF.

The chain recombines TRBV5-4 with TRBJ2-2, with TRBD2 identical over 8 bases. There are 16 residues in the CDR3. V was pared by 4 bases and J by 7 bases, with 12 bases of the junction left unmatched. Germline CDR1 SGHNT, CDR2 YYREEE (reference sequence). CDR3 DNA: TGTGCCAGCAGCGGGGCCTTGAGTAGCGGGAACGGGGAGCTGTTTTTT. This sequence encodes CASSGALSSGNGELFF.

The chain couples TRBV7-9 to TRBJ2-2; 12 nucleotides match TRBD2. The CDR3 length is 16 residues. V lost 5 bases to trimming and J lost 1 base; unmatched junction nucleotides: 2. Germline CDR1 is SEHNR and CDR2 is FQNEAQ (reference sequence). The CDR3 nucleotides read TGTGCCAGCAGCCGGGGACTAGCGGGGAACACCGGGGAGCTGTTTTTT. Translating it yields CASSRGLAGNTGELFF.

This clone was found a few times. The gene calls are TRBV10-2 and TRBJ1-4; 8 bases align to TRBD1. There are 12 residues in the CDR3. Germline V gene data show CDR1 as WSHSY and CDR2 as SAAADI. J was trimmed by 13 bases and V by 6 bases; bases with no gene match: 7. CDR3 bases: TGCGCCAGCAGGATAGGACAGGGAGCACTGTTTTTT. Translating it yields CASRIGQGALFF.

J is TRBJ2-1 and V is TRBV15, with D unresolved. Per the germline V gene, CDR1 is LNHNV and CDR2 is YYDKDF (reference sequence). This CDR3 is 15 amino acids long. Trimming removed 7 bases from V and 0 bases from J, with 13 bases in between. CDR3 in DNA: TGTGCCACCAAACCGGAGAGGAGCTCCTACAATGAGCAGTTCTTC. As protein: CATKPERSSYNEQFF.

The rearrangement joins TRBV18 to TRBJ2-7, with TRBD2 matching over 10 bases. Unmatched junction bases numbered 6, after V lost 5 bases and J lost 5 bases. The CDR3 sequence is 14 residues long. Looked up from germline, CDR1 is KGHSH and CDR2 is LQKENI. DNA for the CDR3: TGTGCCAGCTCATTTACTAGCGGGGAGAACGAGCAGTACTTC. Translating gives CASSFTSGENEQYF.

The V call is TRBV7-9, the J call TRBJ1-1; a possible D gene is TRBD1 (6 bases). The V end was cut by 4 bases, the J end by 7 bases, with 13 bases between. From germline, CDR1 is SEHNR and CDR2 FQNEAQ (reference sequence). CDR3 length: 13 residues. The CDR3 DNA sequence: TGTGCCAGCAGCTCTACCGAGGGGGGTGAAGCTTTCTTT. Translating gives CASSSTEGGEAFF.

This rearrangement joins TRBV4-1 to TRBJ1-2; weak D call: TRBD1 (5 bases). V lost 0 bases, J lost 5 bases, and 7 bases lay in between. Germline lookup yields CDR1 MGHRA and CDR2 YSYEKL. CDR3 length equals 13 residues. This chain's CDR3 is CASSQDRVYGYTF. The CDR3 DNA sequence: TGCGCCAGCAGCCAAGACAGGGTTTATGGCTACACCTTC.

This clone has just a few counts. J is TRBJ1-1 and V is TRBV4-3; no clear D. Germline CDR1 LGHNA, CDR2 YSLEER. V was cut by 4 bases and J by 3 bases, with 9 bases left in between. The CDR3 sequence is 13 residues long. The CDR3 sequence: CASSRSRDTEAFF. As DNA, the CDR3 is TGCGCCAGCAGCCGATCGAGGGACACTGAAGCTTTCTTT.

This chain joins TRBV4-3 and TRBJ1-2; no clear D gene. V lost 3 bases to trimming and J lost 3 bases, with 20 bases between them. Germline V gene data show CDR1 as LGHNA and CDR2 as YSLEER. The CDR3 has 17 residues. The CDR3 DNA reads TGCGCCAGCAGCCACCTCCGGGTCGAGAGCCCGGACTATGGCTACACCTTC. Amino acid sequence: CASSHLRVESPDYGYTF.

The rearrangement joins TRBV28 to TRBJ2-7; 7 positions agree with TRBD1. The CDR3 loop spans 16 amino acids. V shed 1 base, J shed 3 bases, and the junction held 9 bases outside the gene matches. Germline V gene lookup returns CDR1 MDHEN and CDR2 SYDVKM. The CDR3 spells CASSLLPDRRYYEQYF. CDR3 DNA: TGTGCCAGCAGTTTATTGCCGGACAGGAGGTACTACGAGCAGTACTTC.